These T cell receptor beta chains were read from a single sample in a study of CD8 T cells in Susac syndrome. TCRdb processed the immunoSEQ multiplex PCR reads anew with MiXCR; each CDR3 protein has one entry. The table includes around 170,000 distinct CDR3 sequences, just under 95% detected once. Sequencing input: CD8+ T cells from PBMCs. The receptors were sampled from a human donor with Susac syndrome. CDR3s include the opening cysteine and the closing phenylalanine or tryptophan. Each record gives: clone size, V gene, J gene, D gene, CDR3 DNA, CDR3 protein. A D gene is named only where the DNA matches it firmly. Expanded clones are given a class, and other clones once, few, many or no size at all.

abundance: -
v_gene: TRBV9
j_gene: TRBJ1-6
d_gene: -
CDR3nt: TGTGCCAGCAGCGTAGCTGAAGGGAGGTCACCCCTCCACTTT
CDR3aa: CASSVAEGRSPLHF

abundance: -
v_gene: TRBV30
j_gene: TRBJ2-1
d_gene: TRBD1
CDR3nt: TGTGCCTGGAGTTCAACCTCGACCGGGACAGGGGTGTTCTTC
CDR3aa: CAWSSTSTGTGVFF

abundance: -
v_gene: TRBV12-3/TRBV12-4
j_gene: TRBJ1-1
d_gene: -
CDR3nt: TGTGCCAGCAGTTTATTATTGGGGTATGAAGCTTTCTTT
CDR3aa: CASSLLLGYEAFF

abundance: -
v_gene: TRBV6-5
j_gene: TRBJ2-7
d_gene: TRBD2
CDR3nt: TGTGCCACCAATCCCGGGACTAGCGCCTACGAGCAGTACTTC
CDR3aa: CATNPGTSAYEQYF

abundance: -
v_gene: TRBV27
j_gene: TRBJ2-5
d_gene: -
CDR3nt: TGTGCCAGCAGTCTGGCGGAGACGGGGGAGACCCAGTACTTC
CDR3aa: CASSLAETGETQYF

abundance: -
v_gene: TRBV5-4
j_gene: TRBJ2-3
d_gene: TRBD1
CDR3nt: TGTGCCAGCTTGGGGACGGACAGGCTCGACACAGATACGCAGTATTTT
CDR3aa: CASLGTDRLDTDTQYF

abundance: -
v_gene: TRBV30
j_gene: TRBJ1-1
d_gene: TRBD1
CDR3nt: TGTGCCTGGAATGAAGACAGGGAAATGAACACTGAAGCTTTCTTT
CDR3aa: CAWNEDREMNTEAFF

abundance: -
v_gene: TRBV7-3
j_gene: TRBJ2-2
d_gene: -
CDR3nt: TGTGCCAGCAGCTCACTAGTTTCTACCGGGGAGCTGTTTTTT
CDR3aa: CASSSLVSTGELFF

abundance: -
v_gene: TRBV20-1
j_gene: TRBJ2-1
d_gene: TRBD2
CDR3nt: TGCAGTGCCGACAAAGGGCTAGCGGGAGGGCCATCCTACAATGAGCAGTTCTTC
CDR3aa: CSADKGLAGGPSYNEQFF

abundance: -
v_gene: TRBV20-1
j_gene: TRBJ2-7
d_gene: -
CDR3nt: TGCAGTGCTAGGGGAGACGGAGAACATCAGGGCGAGCAGTACTTC
CDR3aa: CSARGDGEHQGEQYF

abundance: once
v_gene: TRBV5-4
j_gene: TRBJ2-1
d_gene: -
CDR3nt: TGTGCCAGCAGCCACAGGGCAATTACCTACAATGAGCAGTTCTTC
CDR3aa: CASSHRAITYNEQFF

abundance: -
v_gene: TRBV14
j_gene: TRBJ2-5
d_gene: -
CDR3nt: TGTGCCAGCAGCCAAGAACGCCGGCCCTGGGGGACCCAGTACTTC
CDR3aa: CASSQERRPWGTQYF

abundance: -
v_gene: TRBV6-5
j_gene: TRBJ2-2
d_gene: TRBD2
CDR3nt: TGTGCCAGCAGTTCACCGGGACTAGCGGGAGGACGGACCGGGGAGCTGTTTTTT
CDR3aa: CASSSPGLAGGRTGELFF

abundance: once
v_gene: TRBV12-3/TRBV12-4
j_gene: TRBJ2-3
d_gene: TRBD1
CDR3nt: TGTGCCAGCAGTCGGGACAGAAGCCGCGATACGCAGTATTTT
CDR3aa: CASSRDRSRDTQYF

abundance: -
v_gene: TRBV10-3
j_gene: TRBJ1-1
d_gene: -
CDR3nt: TGTGCCATCAGACGAGGGACCGACACTGAAGCTTTCTTT
CDR3aa: CAIRRGTDTEAFF

abundance: -
v_gene: TRBV27
j_gene: TRBJ2-1
d_gene: TRBD1
CDR3nt: TGTGCCAGCGGAGGACAGGGAGAGTTCTTC
CDR3aa: CASGGQGEFF

abundance: -
v_gene: TRBV6-2/TRBV6-3
j_gene: TRBJ2-7
d_gene: TRBD2
CDR3nt: TGTGCCAGCAGAAAACTAGCGGGGGGCTACGAGCAGTACTTC
CDR3aa: CASRKLAGGYEQYF

abundance: few
v_gene: TRBV9
j_gene: TRBJ2-7
d_gene: -
CDR3nt: TGTGCCAGCAGCGTAGGGTCAGGAAGCTCCTACGAGCAGTACTTC
CDR3aa: CASSVGSGSSYEQYF

abundance: once
v_gene: TRBV2
j_gene: TRBJ2-7
d_gene: TRBD1
CDR3nt: TGTGCCAGCAGAGTCGCAGGGGGCAAGAGCGAGCAGTACTTC
CDR3aa: CASRVAGGKSEQYF

abundance: -
v_gene: TRBV19
j_gene: TRBJ2-2
d_gene: -
CDR3nt: TGTGCCAGTAGTATAGAGGCAGGGGCCAACACCGGGGAGCTGTTTTTT
CDR3aa: CASSIEAGANTGELFF

abundance: -
v_gene: TRBV20-1
j_gene: TRBJ1-5
d_gene: -
CDR3nt: TGCAGTGCTAGAGATATCTCGGGTCAGCCCCAGCATTTT
CDR3aa: CSARDISGQPQHF

abundance: few
v_gene: TRBV28
j_gene: TRBJ2-2
d_gene: -
CDR3nt: TGTGCCAGCAGTTTTGTGACCAACACCGGGGAGCTGTTTTTT
CDR3aa: CASSFVTNTGELFF

abundance: once
v_gene: TRBV5-6
j_gene: TRBJ2-7
d_gene: TRBD1
CDR3nt: TGTGCCAGCAGCATGGGACAGGGAAATTACGAGCAGTACTTC
CDR3aa: CASSMGQGNYEQYF

abundance: -
v_gene: TRBV5-1
j_gene: TRBJ2-3
d_gene: TRBD1
CDR3nt: TGCGCCAGCAGCTTGGGCGACAGGGGATGGAGCACAGATACGCAGTATTTT
CDR3aa: CASSLGDRGWSTDTQYF

abundance: -
v_gene: TRBV9
j_gene: TRBJ2-1
d_gene: TRBD2
CDR3nt: TGTGCCAGCCCGCCAGCGGGGGGGCCGGACAATGAGCAGTTCTTC
CDR3aa: CASPPAGGPDNEQFF

abundance: -
v_gene: TRBV27
j_gene: TRBJ2-5
d_gene: -
CDR3nt: TGTGCCAGCAGTCGGGACTCCCTGGGGACCCAGTACTTC
CDR3aa: CASSRDSLGTQYF

abundance: -
v_gene: TRBV10-3
j_gene: TRBJ2-2
d_gene: TRBD2
CDR3nt: TGTGCCATCAGCGAAACTAGCGGGCACGGGGAGCTGTTTTTT
CDR3aa: CAISETSGHGELFF

abundance: -
v_gene: TRBV30
j_gene: TRBJ1-2
d_gene: -
CDR3nt: TGTGCCTGGAGTGTCACAGAAAACTATGGCTACACCTTC
CDR3aa: CAWSVTENYGYTF

abundance: -
v_gene: TRBV2
j_gene: TRBJ2-1
d_gene: -
CDR3nt: TGTGCCAGCAGGAGAACGCTAAGTGGTCCCTCGGGGTCGAATGAGCAGTTCTTC
CDR3aa: CASRRTLSGPSGSNEQFF

abundance: few
v_gene: TRBV12-3/TRBV12-4
j_gene: TRBJ1-1
d_gene: -
CDR3nt: TGTGCCAGCAGTCCGACTGTGAACACTGAAGCTTTCTTT
CDR3aa: CASSPTVNTEAFF

abundance: once
v_gene: TRBV19
j_gene: TRBJ2-4
d_gene: -
CDR3nt: TGTGCCAGTAGTATGTTCAAGTCGACTAAAAACATTCAGTACTTC
CDR3aa: CASSMFKSTKNIQYF

abundance: -
v_gene: TRBV4-1
j_gene: TRBJ1-1
d_gene: -
CDR3nt: TGCGCCAGCAGCCAAGAGCCAGGGTACACTGAAGCTTTCTTT
CDR3aa: CASSQEPGYTEAFF

abundance: -
v_gene: TRBV6-5
j_gene: TRBJ2-5
d_gene: -
CDR3nt: TGTGCCAGCAGTTACTCCTGGGGCGGGGTAATGGAGACCCAGTACTTC
CDR3aa: CASSYSWGGVMETQYF

abundance: -
v_gene: TRBV9
j_gene: TRBJ2-1
d_gene: TRBD1
CDR3nt: TGTGCCAGCAGCGTTTCGGACAGGGAAGATGAGCAGTTCTTC
CDR3aa: CASSVSDREDEQFF

abundance: -
v_gene: TRBV9
j_gene: TRBJ2-5
d_gene: -
CDR3nt: TGTGCCAGCAGCCCCAGCTCTGGACGCCAAGAGACCCAGTACTTC
CDR3aa: CASSPSSGRQETQYF

abundance: -
v_gene: TRBV30
j_gene: TRBJ2-1
d_gene: TRBD2
CDR3nt: TGTGCCTGGAGTTCTAGCGGGGGATACAATGAGCAGTTCTTC
CDR3aa: CAWSSSGGYNEQFF

abundance: -
v_gene: TRBV4-1
j_gene: TRBJ2-7
d_gene: TRBD2
CDR3nt: TGCGCCAGCAGCCAAGGATGGGGGGGCTACGAGCAGTACTTC
CDR3aa: CASSQGWGGYEQYF

abundance: -
v_gene: TRBV27
j_gene: TRBJ2-4
d_gene: -
CDR3nt: TGTGCCAGCAGTTTAACCCTTGAGGGGAACATTCAGTACTTC
CDR3aa: CASSLTLEGNIQYF

abundance: once
v_gene: TRBV5-1
j_gene: TRBJ1-4
d_gene: -
CDR3nt: TGCGCCAGCAGCTTGGCCGCGGGTAGCAATGAAAAACTGTTTTTT
CDR3aa: CASSLAAGSNEKLFF

abundance: -
v_gene: TRBV12-3/TRBV12-4
j_gene: TRBJ2-5
d_gene: TRBD2
CDR3nt: TGTGCCAGCAGTTTTAGCGGGGGGGCAGAGACCCAGTACTTC
CDR3aa: CASSFSGGAETQYF

abundance: -
v_gene: TRBV12-3/TRBV12-4
j_gene: TRBJ2-1
d_gene: TRBD2
CDR3nt: TGTGCCAGCAGTCCATCCAGCGGGGGGGCCGGAAATGAGCAGTTCTTC
CDR3aa: CASSPSSGGAGNEQFF

abundance: -
v_gene: TRBV2
j_gene: TRBJ2-4
d_gene: TRBD2
CDR3nt: TGTGCCAGCCTTCTAATCGGACTAGCGGGAGACTGGCCCAAAAACATTCAGTACTTC
CDR3aa: CASLLIGLAGDWPKNIQYF

abundance: -
v_gene: TRBV9
j_gene: TRBJ2-1
d_gene: -
CDR3nt: TGTGCCAGCAGGGGGGACTTATACAATGAGCAGTTCTTC
CDR3aa: CASRGDLYNEQFF

abundance: -
v_gene: TRBV18
j_gene: TRBJ2-1
d_gene: -
CDR3nt: TGTGCCAGCTCACCTACCTCACCCAATGAGCAGTTCTTC
CDR3aa: CASSPTSPNEQFF

abundance: -
v_gene: TRBV6-1
j_gene: TRBJ2-1
d_gene: TRBD1
CDR3nt: TGTGCCAGCAGTGAGCCGGGACAGGGTGTCCTCAATGAGCAGTTCTTC
CDR3aa: CASSEPGQGVLNEQFF

abundance: -
v_gene: TRBV30
j_gene: TRBJ2-5
d_gene: -
CDR3nt: TGTGCCTGGAGTGCTGGGACTGGGGAGACCCAGTACTTC
CDR3aa: CAWSAGTGETQYF

abundance: once
v_gene: TRBV6-6
j_gene: TRBJ2-3
d_gene: -
CDR3nt: TGTGCCGGCCGGGACCGAGGCGATACGCAGTATTTT
CDR3aa: CAGRDRGDTQYF

abundance: once
v_gene: TRBV27
j_gene: TRBJ2-5
d_gene: -
CDR3nt: TGTGCCAGCAGTTTAGGGACTTGGGAGACCCAGTACTTC
CDR3aa: CASSLGTWETQYF

abundance: -
v_gene: TRBV3-1
j_gene: TRBJ2-3
d_gene: -
CDR3nt: TGTGCCAGCAGCCACGGACTTGCCGAACGGTCGGATACGCAGTATTTT
CDR3aa: CASSHGLAERSDTQYF

abundance: -
v_gene: TRBV5-1
j_gene: TRBJ2-7
d_gene: -
CDR3nt: TGCGCCAGCAGCCCGCAGACGACAGGTACCTACGAGCAGTACTTC
CDR3aa: CASSPQTTGTYEQYF

abundance: -
v_gene: TRBV20-1
j_gene: TRBJ2-7
d_gene: -
CDR3nt: TGCAGTGCTAGGCTCCGGGACAATGTCGAGCAGTACTTC
CDR3aa: CSARLRDNVEQYF

abundance: once
v_gene: TRBV4-1
j_gene: TRBJ2-1
d_gene: TRBD2
CDR3nt: TGCGCCAGCAGCCGCCTCCTAGCGGGGGGTGGGGATGAGCAGTTCTTC
CDR3aa: CASSRLLAGGGDEQFF

abundance: -
v_gene: TRBV9
j_gene: TRBJ1-2
d_gene: TRBD1
CDR3nt: TGTGCCAGCAGCGAACAAGGGGGCTCTGGCTACACCTTC
CDR3aa: CASSEQGGSGYTF

abundance: -
v_gene: TRBV19
j_gene: TRBJ1-5
d_gene: -
CDR3nt: TGTGCCAGTAGTATGGCAGCGAATCAGCCCCAGCATTTT
CDR3aa: CASSMAANQPQHF